This T cell receptor (beta chain) came from a study of type 1 regulatory T cells. Study at large: T-allo10 is an in vitro-generated, Tr1-enriched CD4 T cell product specific for alloantigen.

CDR1 is SGHKS, CDR2 YYEKEE, per germline (reference sequence). Trimming shortened V by 3 bases and J by 0 bases, and 7 bases separated the two germline ends. The CDR3 extends over 14 amino acids. The graft donor-derived T-allo10 cells reportedly recognize host alloantigens, are anergic, and suppress alloantigen-specifically. TCRdb itself ran the reads through MiXCR, one entry per CDR3 protein. This table holds fewer than 70,000 distinct CDR3 sequences, around 68% found once. On this clonotype: No antigen is known for it.

The rearrangement links TRBV5-5 to TRBJ2-4; no clear D gene. Sequences were obtained from cultured T cells, either the whole culture or a sorted T cell fraction (not recorded which). Subset indicated: Tr1-enriched cell product generated in vitro against host alloantigens. This TCR was sampled from a human donor in good health. The CDR3 coding sequence is TGTGCCAGCAGCTCTTCTCTAGCCAAAAACATTCAGTACTTC. The encoded protein is CASSSSLAKNIQYF.